This TCR beta chain appears in the sequencing data of a study of PD-1 blockade in classical Hodgkin lymphoma. Trimming removed 3 bases at V and 8 bases at J, with 10 bases between. CDR1 is LNHDA, CDR2 SQIVND, per germline (reference sequence). The CDR3 runs 12 residues. Time point defined: cycle 4 day 1 (C4D1), after 6 weeks of nivolumab. Brentuximab vedotin exposure varied, and every patient relapsed after autologous stem cell transplantation. Whole-study findings and limits: Causes of the repertoire differences remain undefined, possibly disease activity or prior therapy. Newly diagnosed and completely responding patients shared comparable baseline diversity. Newly diagnosed patients were said to have less baseline TCR diversity than healthy donors did. Diversity in CD4+ TCRs, unlike that measured in CD8+ TCRs, had risen significantly by C4D1.

As regards this clone: The antigen is undetermined.

The repertoire was sequenced with immunoSEQ multiplex PCR; TCRdb's copy has only in-frame clones and lacks some. Of 43,000 or so clones listed, about three quarters are singletons. The chain combines TRBV19 with TRBJ1-2; D is unresolved. The TCR sequence derives from a human donor with classical Hodgkin lymphoma. This material consisted of peripheral blood mononuclear cells (PBMCs), taken before the fourth cycle of nivolumab. The CDR3 DNA reads TGTGCCAGTAGTATGACCGGGGAAGGCTACACCTTC. Protein product: CASSMTGEGYTF.